Included here is one TCR beta chain sequence, with context. The sample is drawn from a study of blood T cell repertoires in COVID-19. Study information: COVID-19 samples collected from the United States, Italy and Spain covered acute and convalescent phases.

Patients of the Seattle cohort, enrolled during active infection, were followed longitudinally. Authors' analysis steps: Estimated nucleated cell counts came from reference gene primer amplification. Using immunoSEQ multiplex PCR, the repertoire was profiled, and TCRdb retains in-frame clones only, with some absent. The V and J calls and clone size were taken over from that table, and D and trimming were inferred from the DNA. The table includes around 70,000 clones, less than 90% detected once. Unmatched junction bases numbered 8, after V lost 8 bases and J lost 5 bases. The CDR3 has 14 residues. CDR1 is MNHEY and CDR2 is SVGAGI in the germline V gene.

This clonotype originated in a man aged 45-60 years with COVID-19, enrolled during active disease. This chain joins TRBV6-5 and TRBJ2-7; 11 bases are shared with TRBD2. Sample: peripheral blood. The CDR3 reads CASDTGLAEDEQYF. In DNA form, the CDR3 reads TGTGCCAGCGACACGGGACTAGCGGAGGACGAGCAGTACTTC.